These 8 T cell receptor beta chains came from one sample sequenced in a study of T-cell reconstitution after alpha-beta-depleted transplantation in children. Unique molecular identifiers were used in preparing the TCRbeta library. TCRdb reprocessed the PCR reads via MiXCR and lists one record per CDR3 protein. The sample shows around 370,000 distinct CDR3 sequences, roughly 16% of them seen only once. Sequenced here: PBMCs, mostly from graft donor cells, sampled 360 days after TCRalphabeta/CD19-depleted stem cell transplant. These receptors came from a male patient aged 2-9 years who had a stem cell transplant for acute lymphoblastic leukemia, so the T cells may come from the graft donor.

This clonotype was picked up a small number of times. The DNA is omitted, as the CDR3 cannot be located on it reliably, and the CDR3 follows TCRdb's listing. The rearrangement links TRBV28 to TRBJ2-1; the D call TRBD1 from the table was never checked on the DNA. Including both end residues, the CDR3 is 12 amino acids long. Germline V CDR1 and CDR2: MDHEN, SYDVKM. The CDR3 loop reads CASSSSGRQQFF.

In this sample, this clonotype turned up many times. This rearrangement joins TRBV10-2 to TRBJ2-5, with 12 bases lining up with TRBD2. Trimming at V came to 7 bases and at J to 6 bases, leaving 6 bases not matched to a gene. CDR1 is WSHSY, CDR2 SAAADI, per germline. There are 14 residues in the CDR3. The CDR3 loop reads CASTRTSGIKTQYF. CDR3 in DNA: TGCGCCAGCACCCGGACTAGCGGGATAAAGACCCAGTACTTC.

This clonotype has ten or more counts. The chain combines TRBV12-3 or TRBV12-4 with TRBJ2-2; no clear D. V dropped 5 bases and J dropped 0 bases, with 13 bases sitting between them. The CDR3 loop spans 16 amino acids. The CDR3 region has the DNA TGTGCCAGCAGTCCCCGCCACTTAACGAACACCGGGGAGCTGTTTTTT. Translating it yields CASSPRHLTNTGELFF.

This clonotype was seen at least ten times. The V and J genes are TRBV5-1 and TRBJ2-5; no firm D call. Germline assignment: CDR1 SGHRS and CDR2 YFSETQ. Between the trimmed V and J ends, which lost 2 bases and 2 bases, there was a span of 7 bases. This CDR3 has 13 residues. CDR3 DNA: TGCGCCAGCAGCTTTTCATCACAAGAGACCCAGTACTTC. Its protein is CASSFSSQETQYF.

This clonotype was seen ten or more times. The rearrangement uses TRBV3-1 and TRBJ1-2; D not certain. Germline V gives CDR1 LGHDT, CDR2 YNNKEL (reference sequence). The CDR3 is made up of 13 amino acids. Trimming removed 2 bases at V and 4 bases at J, with 8 bases between. The CDR3 loop reads CASSQYGPYGYTF. The DNA for the CDR3 is TGTGCCAGCAGCCAATACGGGCCCTATGGCTACACCTTC.

The chain couples TRBV5-5 to TRBJ1-2, with TRBD1 as a possible D gene (6 bases). There are 14 residues in the CDR3. V lost 1 base and J 2 bases, leaving 9 bases between the germline ends. The V gene's germline CDR1 is SGHKS and CDR2 YYEKEE (reference sequence). The CDR3 DNA follows: TGTGCCAGCAGCTTGACAGGGACCAACTATGGCTACACCTTC. Translating it yields CASSLTGTNYGYTF.

This clonotype was counted at least ten times. This chain joins TRBV28 and TRBJ2-7; D is perhaps TRBD1 or TRBD2 (5 bases each). The CDR3 runs 14 residues. Trimming cost V 4 bases and J 4 bases, with 14 bases left between them. CDR1 is MDHEN, CDR2 SYDVKM, per germline. The CDR3 loop reads CASSSGTGPYEQYF. The CDR3 coding sequence is TGTGCCAGCAGTTCCGGGACGGGTCCTTACGAGCAGTACTTC.

V usage is TRBV11-1 and J usage is TRBJ2-5; TRBD2 matches 7 bases. V lost 1 base and J lost 3; bases outside the gene matches: 2. Germline values: CDR1 SGHAT, CDR2 FQDESV (reference sequence). This CDR3 spans 14 amino acids. Here the CDR3 DNA reads TGTGCCAGCAGCTTAGAAGGACTAGAAGAGACCCAGTACTTC. Translation gives CASSLEGLEETQYF.